The 21 T cell receptor beta chains presented below share a single source sample, sequenced in a study of a mutant IDH1 vaccine in newly diagnosed glioma (dated by TCRdb to the early 2020s). The protocol used for the library was the immunoSEQ multiplex PCR assay. TCRdb holds this immuneACCESS table with in-frame rearrangements only. Some clones are missing; in checked studies, unresolved V genes explain under half, and the rest has no known cause. In this sample the table shows about 32,000 clones, about 92% of which occur a single time. Together, the top ten hold about 2.3% of the sample. The antigens these receptors bind are not known. The time point label here, explained by the study, means: week 47, end of study. Each vaccine dose, consisting of 300 ug of a 20-mer mutant IDH1 peptide in Montanide, was administered subcutaneously with topical imiquimod. Specimen: PBMCs, collected from a glioma patient whose treatment included an IDH1 peptide vaccine. The source is a man in his forties with glioma.

The chain joins TRBV6-1 to TRBJ2-2, with 7 bases aligning to TRBD1. J was trimmed by 4 bases and V by 5 bases; bases with no gene match: 4. CDR3 length: 14 amino acids. CDR1 is MNHNS, CDR2 SASEGT, per germline. This CDR3 is CASSFGTATGELFF. The CDR3 DNA sequence: TGTGCCAGCAGTTTCGGGACAGCCACCGGGGAGCTGTTTTTT.

V is TRBV7-6 and J is TRBJ2-3; possibly TRBD2 for D (6 bases). Germline CDR1 is SGHVS and CDR2 is FNYEAQ. V lost 6 bases, J lost 1 base, and 11 bases lay in between. The CDR3 runs 14 residues. The CDR3 spells CASSPGGGTDTQYF. In DNA form, the CDR3 reads TGTGCCAGCAGTCCCGGGGGTGGCACAGATACGCAGTATTTT.

The chain uses TRBV11-2 and TRBJ1-2; a weak D match, TRBD1 (5 bases). CDR1 is SGHAT and CDR2 is FQNNGV in the germline V gene. CDR3 length: 15 residues. The ends were cut back, 1 base at V and 5 bases at J, with 14 bases in the middle. The CDR3 DNA is TGTGCCAGCAGCTTAGGTCGGGGACGCAGATATGGCTACACCTTC. Translated, it gives CASSLGRGRRYGYTF. The variable domain in full, completed from reference TRBV11-2 and TRBJ1-2, reads EAGVAQSPRYKIIEKRQSVAFWCNPISGHATLYWYQQILGQGPKLLIQFQNNGVVDDSQLPKDRFSAERLKGVDSTLKIQPAKLEDSAVYLCASSLGRGRRYGYTFGSGTRLTVV.

V is TRBV2 and J is TRBJ2-7, with a tentative D call TRBD1 (6 bases). The CDR3 totals 13 residues. Germline V gives CDR1 SNHLY, CDR2 FYNNEI. The ends were cut back, 4 bases at V and 6 bases at J, with 13 bases in the middle. CDR3 amino acids: CASSAQGPLEQYV. CDR3 coding DNA: TGTGCCAGCAGTGCACAGGGCCCCCTCGAGCAGTACGTC.

The chain employs TRBV2 and TRBJ1-1, with TRBD1 matching 7 bases. V lost 10 bases to trimming and J lost 0 bases; unmatched junction nucleotides: 5. The CDR3 runs to 13 residues. CDR1 is SNHLY and CDR2 is FYNNEI in the germline V gene. The CDR3 DNA is TGTGCCATCAGGGGGAGCTTGAACACTGAAGCTTTCTTT. Translation: CAIRGSLNTEAFF.

The chain employs TRBV7-9 and TRBJ1-1; possibly TRBD1 for D (5 bases). Trimming shortened V by 5 bases and J by 7 bases, and 17 bases separated the two germline ends. Germline V gene sequence: CDR1 SEHNR, CDR2 FQNEAQ (reference sequence). The CDR3 extends over 14 amino acids. CDR3 amino acids: CASSTGQGGGEAFF. Written as DNA, the CDR3 is TGTGCCAGCAGCACTGGGCAGGGCGGGGGTGAAGCTTTCTTT.

V and J are TRBV2 and TRBJ2-2; TRBD2 aligns across 11 bases. The V segment lost 3 bases and the J segment 2 bases; nucleotides outside the gene matches: 5. The CDR3 is made up of 17 amino acids. Germline V lookup: CDR1 SNHLY, CDR2 FYNNEI. CDR3 sequence (DNA): TGTGCCAGCAGTGACACACTAGCGGGGGTTAACACCGGGGAGCTGTTTTTT. Translated, it gives CASSDTLAGVNTGELFF.

The rearrangement uses TRBV11-2 and TRBJ2-5; TRBD2 agrees at 10 bases. CDR1 is SGHAT, CDR2 FQNNGV, per germline. V shed 2 bases and J 2 bases; nucleotides not matched to a gene: 11. This CDR3 spans 18 amino acids. CDR3 in amino acids: CASSLRLAGAVPQETQYF. CDR3 in DNA: TGTGCCAGCAGCTTAAGGCTAGCGGGAGCAGTTCCGCAAGAGACCCAGTACTTC.

V gene TRBV11-1 combines with J gene TRBJ1-5; D might be TRBD1 (6 bases). Germline CDR1 is SGHAT and CDR2 is FQDESV (reference sequence). The CDR3 length is 14 residues. V was shortened by 5 bases and J by 3 bases, with 11 bases between the two germline ends. CDR3 amino acids: CASSLTGHNQPQHF. DNA for the CDR3: TGTGCCAGCAGCCTGACAGGCCACAATCAGCCCCAGCATTTT.

This chain uses TRBV11-3 with TRBJ2-2; 14 nucleotides line up with TRBD2. After removal of 2 bases from V and 3 bases from J, the junction contained 8 bases not matched to a gene. The CDR3 is 19 amino acids. Per germline, CDR1 SGHNT and CDR2 YENEEA. This CDR3 is CASSLSGTSGSRHTGELFF. The DNA for the CDR3 is TGTGCCAGCAGCTTATCCGGGACTAGCGGGAGTCGGCACACCGGGGAGCTGTTTTTT.

The chain combines TRBV18 with TRBJ2-7, with unresolved D. The CDR3 is made up of 14 amino acids. Germline V gene sequence: CDR1 KGHSH, CDR2 LQKENI. V lost 0 bases and J 0 bases, leaving 6 bases between the germline ends. In nucleotides, the CDR3 is TGTGCCAGCTCACCACCCCAGAACTCCTACGAGCAGTACTTC. Its translation is CASSPPQNSYEQYF.

This clone is medium-sized within its sample. This sequence joins TRBV7-9 and TRBJ2-3; D is ambiguous. V was clipped by 4 bases and J by 8 bases, with 10 bases between them. This CDR3 is built from 12 residues. Germline V gene data show CDR1 as SEHNR and CDR2 as FQNEAQ (reference sequence). CDR3 amino acids: CASSWDERTQYF. In nucleotides, the CDR3 is TGTGCCAGCAGCTGGGATGAGCGTACGCAGTATTTT.

The chain links TRBV4-3 to TRBJ1-1; D is undetermined. The V gene lost 3 bases and the J gene lost 5 bases, with 13 bases spanning the gap. Germline values: CDR1 LGHNA, CDR2 YSLEER. This CDR3 region has 14 residues. The CDR3 DNA reads TGCGCCAGCAGCCAGGAGCCCGGGTGGACTGAAGCTTTCTTT. Translating gives CASSQEPGWTEAFF.

J is TRBJ2-1 and V is TRBV7-2; no firm D call. The V end lost 1 base, the J end lost 2 bases, and 9 bases lay between the germline ends. Germline values: CDR1 SGHTA, CDR2 FQGNSA. This CDR3 is 15 amino acids long. The CDR3 region has the DNA TGTGCCAGCAGCTTAGAACAAGGAGCCTACAATGAGCAGTTCTTC. Protein sequence: CASSLEQGAYNEQFF.

The gene calls are TRBV19 and TRBJ1-1; no clear D gene. Trimming pared 5 bases from V and 11 bases from J, leaving 12 bases between. The CDR3 length is 11 residues. The germline CDR1 and CDR2 sequences are LNHDA and SQIVND (reference sequence). The CDR3, as DNA: TGTGCCAGTAGTGCCCAAGTGGTGGCTTTCTTT. Amino acids: CASSAQVVAFF.

V is TRBV7-2 and J is TRBJ1-6; D is unclear. Trimming removed 0 bases from V and 6 bases from J, with 0 bases in between. The CDR3 length is 12 residues. Germline CDR1 reads SGHTA; CDR2 reads FQGNSA. CDR3 coding DNA: TGTGCCAGCAGCTTAGCTAATTCACCCCTCCACTTT. This translates into CASSLANSPLHF.

This chain joins TRBV5-1 and TRBJ1-2; unclear D gene. CDR3 length: 15 residues. V gave up 0 bases and J gave up 0 bases, with 9 bases separating them. CDR1 is SGHRS, CDR2 YFSETQ, per germline. The CDR3 here is CASSLATRANYGYTF. Written as DNA, the CDR3 is TGCGCCAGCAGCTTGGCGACAAGAGCTAACTATGGCTACACCTTC. Drawing the rest from reference TRBV5-1 and TRBJ1-2, the complete variable domain is KAGVTQTPRYLIKTRGQQVTLSCSPISGHRSVSWYQQTPGQGLQFLFEYFSETQRNKGNFPGRFSGRQFSNSRSEMNVSTLELGDSALYLCASSLATRANYGYTFGSGTRLTVV.

V usage is TRBV27 and J usage is TRBJ2-6, with D maybe TRBD1 (6 bases). The V end was cut by 7 bases, the J end by 0 bases, with 10 bases between. The germline V gene has CDR1 MNHEY and CDR2 SMNVEV (reference sequence). The length of the CDR3 is 15 residues. CDR3 loop: CASKDSYSGANVLTF. The CDR3 DNA reads TGTGCCAGCAAGGACAGTTACTCTGGGGCCAACGTCCTGACTTTC.

This chain joins TRBV30 and TRBJ2-5, with TRBD2 matching over 11 bases. Trimming removed 1 base from V and 4 bases from J; junction bases left unmatched: 2. Germline V gene data show CDR1 as GTSNPN and CDR2 as SVGIG (reference sequence). The CDR3 is 14 residues long. This CDR3 is CAWSGLAGIETQYF. CDR3 nucleotide sequence: TGTGCCTGGAGTGGACTAGCGGGGATAGAGACCCAGTACTTC.

The genes are TRBV2 and TRBJ2-6, with D tentatively TRBD2 (6 bases). V lost 7 bases and J 0 bases, leaving 13 bases between the germline ends. CDR1 and CDR2 (germline): SNHLY, FYNNEI. This CDR3 region has 16 residues. The CDR3 loop reads CASNEGRGSGANVLTF. The CDR3 coding sequence is TGTGCCAGCAATGAGGGGCGGGGCTCTGGGGCCAACGTCCTGACTTTC.

V is TRBV2 and J is TRBJ1-2; perhaps TRBD1 as D (6 bases). The germline V and J ends were trimmed by 6 bases and 3 bases, with 14 bases remaining between them. This CDR3 is 14 amino acids long. Germline V lookup: CDR1 SNHLY, CDR2 FYNNEI. CDR3 bases: TGTGCCAGCAGAGATCCAGGGGTCGACTATGGCTACACCTTC. Protein: CASRDPGVDYGYTF.